The clone carrying this TCR beta chain was found a few times. The antigen is unknown. The data belong to a study of vaccination and CD4 T cells after COVID-19. Overall study context: It was a median about 100 days after diagnosis, with a range of 35 to 161, that post-COVID samples were drawn. No peptide, an HIV-1 Nef pool, or a CEFX pool was what each control culture received.

Treatment in this sample: approximately nine-day PBMC culture with coronavirus spike peptide pools or control peptides (ViraFEST assay). T cells were expanded with peptide pools, and expanded clonotypes were identified by TCR sequencing. Study-level points and caveats: The median proportion of reactive clones detected only post-vaccination in convalescent patients was approximately 90%.

Once obtained from cultured CD4+ T cells, the DNA was sequenced using the Oncomine TCR Beta short-read assay. Using its own MiXCR run on the PCR reads, TCRdb lists one record per CDR3 protein. The repertoire includes roughly 4,300 distinct CDR3 sequences, about 70% of them detected once, and around 25% sits in the top ten. The V and J ends lost 5 bases and 2 bases, in that order; junction bases with no gene match: 10. CDR1 and CDR2 (germline): DFQATT, SNEGSKA (reference sequence). The CDR3 has 16 amino acids. The chain carries TRBV20-1 and TRBJ1-5; 9 bases map to TRBD1. Sequences were obtained from CD4+ T cells from blood, cultured in vitro. The origin of this receptor is a human donor who had recovered from COVID-19. CDR3 bases: TGCAGTGCTGTGGGGACCGGGACAGGGCGCAATCAGCCCCAGCATTTT. As protein: CSAVGTGTGRNQPQHF.